These T cell receptor beta chains were read from a single sample in a study of shared clonotypes between healthy human individuals. Assay: immunoSEQ multiplex PCR; the TCRdb copy retains only in-frame clones and omits some. The sample has some 740,000 clones, 80% to 95% seen once. The sequencing sample was made of naive CD8+ T cells sorted from blood. The receptors come from a man aged 30-40 years in good health. The CDR3 runs from the conserved cysteine through the conserved F or W.

v_gene: TRBV13
j_gene: TRBJ1-1
CDR3aa: CASSIKSEAFF

v_gene: TRBV27
j_gene: TRBJ2-1
CDR3aa: CASSPRVAGEVEQFF

v_gene: TRBV18
j_gene: TRBJ2-7
CDR3aa: CASSSSGTGDHEQYF

v_gene: TRBV27
j_gene: TRBJ2-4
CDR3aa: CASSSPGDIQYF

v_gene: TRBV28
j_gene: TRBJ1-1
CDR3aa: CASSQTQGVNTEAFF

v_gene: TRBV19
j_gene: TRBJ2-7
CDR3aa: CASSIFGGDEQYF

v_gene: TRBV2
j_gene: TRBJ1-5
CDR3aa: CASSDVVHLTYQPQHF

v_gene: TRBV10-3
j_gene: TRBJ1-1
CDR3aa: CAISEGVNTEAFF

v_gene: TRBV11-3
j_gene: TRBJ2-3
CDR3aa: CASGQGDTDTQYF

v_gene: TRBV19
j_gene: TRBJ2-7
CDR3aa: CASTLKAGLIYEQYF

v_gene: TRBV10-2
j_gene: TRBJ2-1
CDR3aa: CASRPVGTGNYNEQFF

v_gene: TRBV10-2
j_gene: TRBJ2-2
CDR3aa: CASSSIIGLAGAGSGELFF

v_gene: TRBV2
j_gene: TRBJ2-1
CDR3aa: CASRMTEETYYHEQFF

v_gene: TRBV29-1
j_gene: TRBJ2-1
CDR3aa: CSVPLRAGAPYNEQFF

v_gene: TRBV13
j_gene: TRBJ1-2
CDR3aa: CASSFAGQGIPNYGYTF

v_gene: TRBV7-6
j_gene: TRBJ2-7
CDR3aa: CASSPDPGQGFEQYF

v_gene: TRBV27
j_gene: TRBJ2-1
CDR3aa: CASSLLRGSSYNEQFF

v_gene: TRBV6-1
j_gene: TRBJ2-5
CDR3aa: CASSADYRGRGETQYF

v_gene: TRBV6-6
j_gene: TRBJ1-1
CDR3aa: CASRDRDSTNTEAFF

v_gene: TRBV29-1
j_gene: TRBJ2-5
CDR3aa: CSVVGESVETQYF

v_gene: TRBV13
j_gene: TRBJ1-1
CDR3aa: CASSLGGNTEAFF

v_gene: TRBV27
j_gene: TRBJ2-7
CDR3aa: CASSLSPTAYEQYF

v_gene: TRBV10-3
j_gene: TRBJ1-1
CDR3aa: CAISESADTMNTEAFF

v_gene: TRBV28
j_gene: TRBJ2-3
CDR3aa: CASSFIEDRVSDTQYF

v_gene: TRBV6-6
j_gene: TRBJ2-1
CDR3aa: CASSHTGTRGYNEQFF

v_gene: TRBV29-1
j_gene: TRBJ2-1
CDR3aa: CSVEGFRLADYNEQFF